This T cell receptor (beta chain) was sequenced in a study of T cell changes during pregnancy in multiple sclerosis. Only in-frame clones appear in the TCRdb table, and some are missing; sequencing was by immunoSEQ multiplex PCR. There are fewer than 80,000 clones in the sample; roughly 92% occur only once, and roughly 2% lies in the top ten. Germline V gene sequence: CDR1 SGHNT, CDR2 YENEEA. V lost 5 bases, J lost 2 bases, and 7 bases stayed unmatched. This CDR3 is 16 amino acids long. The starting material was peripheral blood, obtained in the third trimester of pregnancy. The sequence was obtained from a female donor in good health, enrolled as a control in a pregnancy study. The V gene is TRBV11-3, the J gene TRBJ2-3, with 10 bases matching TRBD1. In DNA form, the CDR3 reads TGTGCCAGCAGCCCTGGGACAGGGGCCTTCACAGATACGCAGTATTTT. It is translated as CASSPGTGAFTDTQYF.